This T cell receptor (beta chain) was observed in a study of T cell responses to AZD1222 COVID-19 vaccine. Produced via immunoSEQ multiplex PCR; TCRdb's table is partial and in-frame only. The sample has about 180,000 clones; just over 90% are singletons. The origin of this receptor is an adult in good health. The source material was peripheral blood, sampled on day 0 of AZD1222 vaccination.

This CDR3 is CASSLVVVGELFF. In DNA, the CDR3 is TGTGCCAGCAGCTTAGTCGTGGTCGGGGAGCTGTTTTTT. The chain carries TRBV7-8 and TRBJ2-2; D remains ambiguous. Germline lookup yields CDR1 SGHVS and CDR2 FQNEAQ. The V and J ends lost 1 base and 7 bases respectively, with 7 bases between them. This CDR3 is built from 13 residues.